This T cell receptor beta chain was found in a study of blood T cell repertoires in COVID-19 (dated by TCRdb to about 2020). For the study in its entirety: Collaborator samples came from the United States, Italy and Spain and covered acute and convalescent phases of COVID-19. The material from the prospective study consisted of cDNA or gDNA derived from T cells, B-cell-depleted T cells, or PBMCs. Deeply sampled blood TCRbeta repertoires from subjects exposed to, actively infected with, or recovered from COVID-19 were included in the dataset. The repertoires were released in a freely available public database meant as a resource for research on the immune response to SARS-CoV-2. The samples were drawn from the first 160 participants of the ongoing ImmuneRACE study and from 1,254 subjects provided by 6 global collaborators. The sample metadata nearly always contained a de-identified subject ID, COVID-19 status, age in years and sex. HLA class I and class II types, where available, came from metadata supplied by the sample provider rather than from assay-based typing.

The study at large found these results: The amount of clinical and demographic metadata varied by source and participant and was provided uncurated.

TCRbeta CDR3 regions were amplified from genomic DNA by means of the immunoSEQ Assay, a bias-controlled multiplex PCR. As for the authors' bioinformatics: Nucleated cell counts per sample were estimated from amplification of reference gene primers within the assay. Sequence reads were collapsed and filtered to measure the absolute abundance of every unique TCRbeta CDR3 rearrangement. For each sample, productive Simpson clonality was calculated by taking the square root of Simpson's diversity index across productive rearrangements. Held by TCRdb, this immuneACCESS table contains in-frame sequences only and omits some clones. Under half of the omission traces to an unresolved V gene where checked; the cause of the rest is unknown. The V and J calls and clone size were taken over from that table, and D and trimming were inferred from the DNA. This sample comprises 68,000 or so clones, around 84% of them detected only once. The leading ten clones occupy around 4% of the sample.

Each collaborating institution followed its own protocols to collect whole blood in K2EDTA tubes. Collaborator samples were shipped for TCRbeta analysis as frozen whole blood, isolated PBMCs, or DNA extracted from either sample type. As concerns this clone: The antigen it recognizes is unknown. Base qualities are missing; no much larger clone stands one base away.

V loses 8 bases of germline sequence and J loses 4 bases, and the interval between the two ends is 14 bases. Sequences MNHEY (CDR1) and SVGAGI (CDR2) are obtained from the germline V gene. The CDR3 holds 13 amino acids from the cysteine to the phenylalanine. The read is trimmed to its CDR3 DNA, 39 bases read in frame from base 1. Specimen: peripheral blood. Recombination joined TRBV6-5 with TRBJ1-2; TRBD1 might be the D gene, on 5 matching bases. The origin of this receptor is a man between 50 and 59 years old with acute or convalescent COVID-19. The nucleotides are TGTGCCAGCGGGGGGGGACGGGGCTATGGCTACACCTTC. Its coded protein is CASGGGRGYGYTF.